This T cell receptor (beta chain) is drawn from a study of early T cells in non-severe SARS-CoV-2 infection. Study in general: Whole-blood bulk RNA, unsorted, was sequenced, and chains were unpaired.

The CDR3 is 13 amino acids. CDR1 is SGHAT and CDR2 is FQNNGV in the germline V gene. V was trimmed by 1 base and J by 6 bases, leaving 7 bases between them. Individually, cDNA molecules had unique molecular identifiers attached to them. TCRdb reprocessed the 5' RACE reads with MiXCR, giving one entry per CDR3 protein. The profile shows tens of thousands of distinct CDR3 sequences, more than 9% of them singletons. This clonotype was found a few times. This sample comprised whole blood, obtained at baseline. The sequence was obtained from an adult who was a healthcare worker with PCR-confirmed SARS-CoV-2 infection or an uninfected control (not recorded which). This chain connects TRBV11-2 to TRBJ2-4; D uncertain. The CDR3 sequence: CASSLVGVNIQYF. Here the CDR3 DNA reads TGTGCCAGCAGCTTAGTGGGTGTAAACATTCAGTACTTC.